This TCR beta chain derives from a study of T cell repertoires in cytomegalovirus infection. As for this clonotype: What it binds is unknown.

TCRdb itself ran the reads through MiXCR, one entry per CDR3 protein. The data hold 700,000 to 950,000 distinct CDR3 sequences, with 30% to 35% observed a single time. CDR3 size: 15 residues. Germline V CDR1 and CDR2: MRHNA, SNTAGT. V dropped 4 bases and J dropped 2 bases, with 13 bases sitting between them. The source of this sequence is a human donor in good health (CMV status not recorded). Some clones in this sample may be carry-over from other donors' samples. The sample here was cultured CD8+ T cells from PBMCs, taken from culture after CMV antigen stimulation. The genes are TRBV6-4 and TRBJ2-3; the D call may be TRBD1 or TRBD2 (5 bases each). The DNA of the CDR3 is TGTGCCAGCAGTGCTGAGGGACCACACACAGATACGCAGTATTTT. Translated, it gives CASSAEGPHTDTQYF.